Listed here is a single TCR delta chain. Which antigen it targets is not known. This DNA translates differently at residues 10 and 16 from the TCRdb protein, which is that of a much larger clone; a read error is likely, and the protein shown is the DNA's own translation. Vgamma9/Vdelta2+ and Vdelta2-negative gammadelta T cell populations were flow-sorted from peripheral blood mononuclear cells for bulk TCR repertoire analysis. This specimen comes from a study of γδ T cells in repeated Plasmodium falciparum infection (dated by TCRdb to about 2021). Context from the whole study: The natural-infection arm enrolled Malian children exposed to intense seasonal malaria transmission and compared the Malian children with Australian children matched for age and gender. Five or six malaria-naive U.S. adults underwent four controlled human malaria infections by bites from P. falciparum NF54-infected Anopheles stephensi mosquitoes over approximately 590 days. The study looked at how repeated Plasmodium falciparum infection shapes the human gammadelta T cell repertoire, using both natural infection in Mali and controlled human malaria infection. Samples were collected from controlled-infection subjects at baseline, immediately before selected infections, and 21 days after each infection. Malian gammadelta TCR repertoires were analysed cross-sectionally during no-transmission periods and were analysed longitudinally across acute febrile malaria episodes. The full study reports these points: Waves of new clonotype selection in Vdelta2-negative, largely Vdelta1+, gammadelta TCR repertoires appeared to be driven by repeated controlled infections. The controlled-infection cohort was small, limiting analysis of inter-individual variability in gammadelta T cell responses. Vgamma9/Vdelta2+ TCR repertoires showed a highly stable polyclonal repertoire over time and infection, with many inter-individual overlapping TCRgamma sequences. Compared with Australian children, Malian children appeared to have Vdelta2-negative gammadelta TCR repertoires that were more clonally expanded, less diverse and less shared. The Malian cohort was drawn from a small rural village made up mostly of one ethnic group, which limits generalizability.

The library came from multiplex PCR. Sequencing instrument: Illumina MiSeq. Both TCR gamma (TRG) and TCR delta (TRD) chains were sequenced from each sorted gammadelta T cell sample. On the authors' methods: The repertoire analyses used clonotype tree plots, the accumulated frequency of the top 20 clonotypes, and diversity index (DI) and D75 metrics. Public reads were reanalyzed in TCRdb with CATT, and rows carrying the same DNA were merged afterwards. Here the V and J calls rest on TCRdb's processing, not on the authors' analysis. For this sample the table gives roughly 90,000 delta-chain clones, of which 1.4% to 1.5% were detected only once. The ten largest clones add up to more than 7% of the sample. Including cysteine and phenylalanine, the CDR3 has 21 amino acids. Just the 63-base CDR3 DNA is kept, in frame starting at base 1. CDR1 and CDR2, per the germline V gene, are TSWWSYY and QGS.

Sequenced sample: gamma-delta T cells from blood. The source is a pool of human donors (malaria-infected and uninfected, not separated). The rearranged chain carries TRDV1 and TRDJ3; the central 8 bases match TRDD3. CDR3 loop: CALGELPTGCGIRWDARQMFF. At the DNA level, the sequence is TGTGCTCTTGGGGAACTACCTACAGGGTGTGGGATACGATGGGACGCCCGACAGATGTTTTTC.